This entry features one TCR beta chain sequence. This entry belongs to a study of OX40 agonist ivuxolimab in advanced cancers. Study as a whole: Ivuxolimab was delivered to patients intravenously every 2 weeks at doses spanning 0.01 to 10 mg/kg.

Using immunoSEQ multiplex PCR, the repertoire was profiled, and TCRdb retains in-frame clones only, with some absent. Of approximately 90,000 clones listed, 70% to 85% were seen once; the top ten hold about 3.8%. This CDR3 spans 16 amino acids. V gave up 1 base and J gave up 4 bases; unmatched junction bases: 4. The germline V gene has CDR1 SGHRS and CDR2 YFSETQ. The sequence was obtained from an adult with an advanced solid tumor such as melanoma, head and neck, liver or kidney cancer. This chain uses TRBV5-1 with TRBJ2-1; 11 bases fit TRBD2. Source: CD4+ or CD8+ T cells sorted from blood, taken in a trial of the OX40 agonist ivuxolimab. The CDR3 region is CASSLSGLAEYNEQFF. CDR3 coding DNA: TGCGCCAGCAGCTTGTCGGGACTAGCGGAGTACAATGAGCAGTTCTTC.